These 2 T cell receptor beta chains were sequenced from one sample in a study of T cells in Graves' hyperthyroidism and ophthalmopathy (dated by TCRdb to the late 2010s). Library generation was performed with multiplex PCR. Instrument on record: Illumina HiSeq 2000. The TCR beta CDR3 regions were amplified from the RNA transcripts. The first round of RT-PCR for the TCR CDR3 was performed with the HTBI primer set and the Qiagen OneStep RT-PCR kit. In-frame beta chains were kept once TCRdb had trimmed the public reads at Q25 with fastp and called clones with MiXCR. A single entry per CDR3 protein holds the most common genes and DNA from its merged rows. The sample has some 620,000 distinct CDR3 sequences on record, about a sixth of them singletons. The ten largest clonotypes hold less than 4.5% of the sample. The sequenced material came from blood. All receptors come from a woman aged 25 to 45 with Graves' hyperthyroidism.

At least ten counts were recorded for this clonotype. The J gene is TRBJ1-5, the V gene TRBV2; no firm D call. There are 15 residues in the CDR3. The germline CDR1 and CDR2 sequences are SNHLY and FYNNEI. Trimming removed 0 bases at V and 5 bases at J, with 11 bases between. The CDR3 sequence: CASSEALRGYQPQHF. The CDR3 DNA reads as TGTGCCAGCAGTGAAGCGCTTCGTGGGTATCAGCCCCAGCATTTT.

This clonotype occurred many times. The rearrangement joins TRBV30 to TRBJ1-1; D is undetermined. The V end was cut by 4 bases, the J end by 1 base, with 4 bases between. The V gene's germline CDR1 is GTSNPN and CDR2 SVGIG (reference sequence). There are 11 residues in the CDR3. Written as DNA, the CDR3 is TGTGCCTGGAAGTCGAACACTGAAGCTTTCTTT. Amino acids: CAWKSNTEAFF.